These 27 T cell receptor beta chains were sequenced from one sample in a study of shared T cell receptors in the human thymus. Measured with immunoSEQ multiplex PCR; TCRdb has only the in-frame clones, and not every one. The sample contains approximately 580,000 clones, around 82% of which appear only once. In addition, the sample was reused for a study of human thymus T cells.

Sequencing was done on a sample of thymocytes. Receptors originate from a boy under two years old with a congenital heart defect.

This chain connects TRBV9 to TRBJ2-3, with 10 bases fitting TRBD2. This CDR3 is 16 amino acids long. V trimming: 4 bases; J trimming: 2 bases; junction bases outside the gene matches: 7. The germline gives CDR1 SGDLS, CDR2 YYNGEE. The CDR3 coding sequence is TGTGCCAGCAGCAAACGGCTAGCGGGAGACACAGATACGCAGTATTTT. Protein: CASSKRLAGDTDTQYF.

This rearrangement joins TRBV28 to TRBJ2-7; the D gene is possibly TRBD1 (6 bases). Trimming stripped 2 bases from V and 3 bases from J, with 8 bases between. CDR1 is MDHEN, CDR2 SYDVKM, per germline. The CDR3 runs to 13 residues. The CDR3 is CASSLPGVYEQYF. The CDR3 DNA reads TGTGCCAGCAGTTTACCAGGGGTCTACGAGCAGTACTTC.

This chain links TRBV5-1 with TRBJ2-7; TRBD2 might be the D (7 bases). Germline V lookup: CDR1 SGHRS, CDR2 YFSETQ. CDR3 size: 16 residues. Trimming took 0 bases from V and 3 from J, leaving 16 bases between them. The CDR3 loop reads CASSLGRGRSHYEQYF. The CDR3 DNA reads TGCGCCAGCAGCTTGGGGCGGGGGCGATCCCACTACGAGCAGTACTTC.

The chain carries TRBV25-1 and TRBJ2-7; perhaps TRBD2 as D (5 bases). CDR3 length equals 14 residues. V gave up 4 bases and J gave up 7 bases, with 17 bases separating them. In germline, CDR1 is MGHDK, CDR2 SYGVNS. The CDR3 is CASSAQGPGREQYF. CDR3 nucleotide sequence: TGTGCCAGCAGTGCCCAAGGACCGGGAAGGGAGCAGTACTTC.

The rearrangement links TRBV4-1 to TRBJ1-1; D unclear. V was cut by 1 base and J by 1 base, with 10 bases left in between. Germline V gives CDR1 MGHRA, CDR2 YSYEKL. The CDR3 runs to 15 residues. CDR3: CASSQVVHPNTEAFF. The DNA for the CDR3 is TGCGCCAGCAGCCAAGTTGTACACCCGAACACTGAAGCTTTCTTT.

J is TRBJ2-3 and V is TRBV11-3; tentative D call: TRBD2 (6 bases). V was clipped by 3 bases and J by 4 bases, with 11 bases between them. The V gene's germline CDR1 is SGHNT and CDR2 YENEEA. This CDR3 is 14 amino acids long. Here the CDR3 reads CASSLDGRSDTQYF. CDR3 DNA sequence: TGTGCCAGCAGCTTGGACGGGAGATCAGATACGCAGTATTTT.

The chain joins TRBV4-1 to TRBJ2-5; 13 nucleotides agree with TRBD2. The J segment lost 5 bases and the V segment lost 4 bases, leaving 10 bases of the junction unmatched. The CDR3 length is 17 residues. Per the germline V gene, CDR1 is MGHRA and CDR2 is YSYEKL. The CDR3 reads CASSLRTSGSFGETQYF. As DNA, the CDR3 is TGCGCCAGCAGCCTACGGACTAGCGGGAGTTTTGGTGAGACCCAGTACTTC.

The chain has TRBV28 and TRBJ2-1, with D maybe TRBD1 (7 bases). Germline V gene data show CDR1 as MDHEN and CDR2 as SYDVKM. The CDR3 has 15 residues. The V end was cut by 6 bases, the J end by 1 base, with 13 bases between. The CDR3 region is CASSVPGGSYNEQFF. CDR3 nucleotide sequence: TGTGCCAGCAGCGTCCCAGGGGGGTCCTACAATGAGCAGTTCTTC.

The chain carries TRBV7-8 and TRBJ1-4; no definite D call. The CDR3 runs 18 residues. In germline, CDR1 is SGHVS, CDR2 FQNEAQ. The V end was cut by 3 bases, the J end by 1 base, with 18 bases between. CDR3 region: CASSFTPSSSGTNEKLFF. The CDR3 nucleotides read TGTGCCAGCAGCTTCACACCCTCCTCTAGCGGAACTAATGAAAAACTGTTTTTT.

The gene calls are TRBV5-1 and TRBJ2-3; D is unresolved. Germline CDR1 SGHRS, CDR2 YFSETQ. V dropped 0 bases and J dropped 2 bases, with 10 bases sitting between them. The CDR3 consists of 15 residues. The CDR3 nucleotides are TGCGCCAGCAGCTTGGGCCGAGTATACACAGATACGCAGTATTTT. Its protein product is CASSLGRVYTDTQYF.

This chain joins TRBV28 and TRBJ2-1, with 7 bases fitting TRBD2. V was clipped by 5 bases and J by 1 base; unmatched bases: 5. CDR3 size: 15 residues. Germline V gene data show CDR1 as MDHEN and CDR2 as SYDVKM. The CDR3 sequence: CASSTQAGSYNEQFF. For the CDR3, the DNA is TGTGCCAGCAGTACTCAAGCGGGGTCCTACAATGAGCAGTTCTTC.

Here the CDR3 reads CASSLSCGEVRETQYF. CDR3 in DNA: TGTGCCAGCAGTCTGTCGTGTGGGGAGGTCCGAGAGACCCAGTACTTC. The V call is TRBV28, the J call TRBJ2-5, with a weak D call TRBD2 (6 bases). Trimming cost V 5 bases and J 4 bases, with 20 bases left between them. Germline CDR1 and CDR2: MDHEN and SYDVKM. The CDR3 spans 16 residues.

The J gene is TRBJ2-3, the V gene TRBV15; no clear D. Trimming shortened V by 0 bases and J by 3 bases, and 19 bases separated the two germline ends. CDR1 and CDR2 (germline): LNHNV, YYDKDF (reference sequence). The CDR3 is 18 amino acids. The CDR3 DNA sequence: TGTGCCACCAGCAGAGATCCGAGGCCGCCCGAGAGGACAGATACGCAGTATTTT. This gives the protein CATSRDPRPPERTDTQYF.

This rearrangement joins TRBV6-1 to TRBJ2-7; 11 bases line up with TRBD2. The CDR3 consists of 19 residues. Germline CDR1 MNHNS, CDR2 SASEGT. Trimming cost V 4 bases and J 5 bases; bases outside gene matches: 19. The CDR3: CASSVAGGPSFRVTDEQYF. CDR3 nucleotide sequence: TGTGCCAGCAGTGTAGCGGGAGGGCCTTCCTTTAGGGTCACGGACGAGCAGTACTTC.

This rearrangement joins TRBV4-3 to TRBJ2-7; the D gene is possibly TRBD1 (6 bases). Deletions cut 4 bases from V and 2 bases from J, with 18 bases between. Looked up from germline, CDR1 is LGHNA and CDR2 is YSLEER. The CDR3 contains 16 residues. In nucleotides, the CDR3 is TGCGCCAGCAGCCGGGGGTGGGGACACTCGACCTACGAGCAGTACTTC. This translates into CASSRGWGHSTYEQYF.

The gene calls are TRBV6-1 and TRBJ2-1; 11 nucleotides align to TRBD2. Per germline, CDR1 MNHNS and CDR2 SASEGT. V gave up 1 base and J gave up 4 bases; unmatched junction bases: 9. The CDR3 length is 18 residues. The CDR3 DNA reads TGTGCCAGCAGTGAAGACGGGCCGGGACTAGCGGATTACAATGAGCAGTTCTTC. This gives the protein CASSEDGPGLADYNEQFF.

CDR3 sequence: CASSLEQIEGNTIYF. For the CDR3, the DNA is TGTGCCAGCAGCTTAGAACAGATTGAGGGAAACACCATATATTTT. The chain employs TRBV11-2 and TRBJ1-3, with no clear D. V dropped 0 bases and J dropped 4 bases, with 10 bases sitting between them. The germline CDR1 and CDR2 sequences are SGHAT and FQNNGV. The CDR3 sequence is 15 residues long.

The sample holds a few counts of this clone. J is TRBJ1-3 and V is TRBV5-6; 12 bases map to TRBD1. J gave up 0 bases and V 0 bases, and 7 bases lay outside the gene matches. The CDR3 runs to 19 residues. Looked up from germline, CDR1 is SGHDT and CDR2 is YYEEEE. Here the CDR3 DNA reads TGTGCCAGCAGCTTGGGGGACAGGGGGCGAGTAGGCTCTGGAAACACCATATATTTT. It specifies CASSLGDRGRVGSGNTIYF.

The V and J genes are TRBV14 and TRBJ2-5, with D maybe TRBD1 (6 bases). The CDR3 has 16 residues. V gave up 4 bases and J gave up 3 bases, with 18 bases separating them. Germline V gene sequence: CDR1 SGHDN, CDR2 FVKESK. The CDR3 DNA reads as TGTGCCAGCAGCCCAGGACAGTTGGTCGGCGAAGAGACCCAGTACTTC. Translated: CASSPGQLVGEETQYF.

The CDR3 region is CATSDKGGDDTEAFF. The DNA of the CDR3 is TGTGCCACCAGTGATAAAGGGGGCGATGACACTGAAGCTTTCTTT. V and J are TRBV15 and TRBJ1-1; 7 bases fit TRBD1. Unmatched junction bases numbered 10, after V lost 6 bases and J lost 3 bases. The CDR3 sequence is 15 residues long. Germline V lookup: CDR1 LNHNV, CDR2 YYDKDF (reference sequence).

The chain combines TRBV19 with TRBJ1-2; unclear D gene. The CDR3 spans 14 residues. Trimming removed 3 bases at V and 2 bases at J, with 10 bases between. Germline V CDR1 and CDR2: LNHDA, SQIVND (reference sequence). The CDR3 DNA reads TGTGCCAGTAGTATTTTGGGCAGGAACTATGGCTACACCTTC. This translates into CASSILGRNYGYTF.

The chain employs TRBV30 and TRBJ1-5; 9 bases align to TRBD1. With V trimmed by 2 bases and J by 2 bases, 16 bases remained unmatched. The CDR3 is 19 residues long. CDR1 is GTSNPN, CDR2 SVGIG, per germline (reference sequence). CDR3 protein: CAWSTHRDRDVLGNQPQHF. The CDR3 DNA sequence: TGTGCCTGGAGTACTCACCGGGACAGGGACGTCTTGGGCAATCAGCCCCAGCATTTT.

This clone was seen more than once but under ten times. The rearrangement joins TRBV27 to TRBJ1-5; possibly TRBD1 for D (6 bases). Germline-derived CDR1 and CDR2 are MNHEY and SMNVEV (reference sequence). The ends were cut back, 8 bases at V and 4 bases at J, with 12 bases in the middle. This CDR3 comprises 13 residues. CDR3 DNA sequence: TGTGCCAGCTCCGGACAGTCAAATCAGCCCCAGCATTTT. It translates to CASSGQSNQPQHF.

V gene TRBV27 combines with J gene TRBJ2-5; the D gene is possibly TRBD2 (5 bases). Trimming left V 8 bases short and J 5 bases short, with 21 bases between. Germline CDR1 reads MNHEY; CDR2 reads SMNVEV (reference sequence). This CDR3 spans 15 amino acids. CDR3 protein: CASGPTLSGIETQYF. DNA of the CDR3: TGTGCCAGCGGCCCTACGCTGTCGGGGATCGAGACCCAGTACTTC.

The chain links TRBV27 to TRBJ2-7, with TRBD2 matching 8 bases. The germline V gene has CDR1 MNHEY and CDR2 SMNVEV (reference sequence). The CDR3 has 17 amino acids. The junction had 15 bases not matched to a gene; V was cut back by 8 bases and J by 0 bases. In nucleotides, the CDR3 is TGTGCCAGCTACAGTATAACCATAGCGGGGCGCTCCTACGAGCAGTACTTC. Its translation: CASYSITIAGRSYEQYF.

This clone was counted once. The chain carries TRBV4-3 and TRBJ1-1; no clear D gene. Per the germline V gene, CDR1 is LGHNA and CDR2 is YSLEER. CDR3 length equals 14 residues. The germline V and J ends were trimmed by 0 bases and 3 bases, with 8 bases remaining between them. CDR3 region: CASSQDGRDTEAFF. CDR3 coding DNA: TGCGCCAGCAGCCAAGATGGGAGGGACACTGAAGCTTTCTTT.

V and J are TRBV27 and TRBJ2-7; D possibly corresponds to TRBD2 (5 bases). Trimming shortened V by 2 bases and J by 6 bases, and 17 bases separated the two germline ends. Per germline, CDR1 MNHEY and CDR2 SMNVEV (reference sequence). The CDR3 spans 15 residues. In DNA form, the CDR3 reads TGTGCCAGCAGTTTACGGCTAGCCCCGATCTGCGAGCAGTACTTC. Protein product: CASSLRLAPICEQYF.